This TCR beta chain was observed in a study of monozygotic twins with inflammatory bowel disease. The study, taken as a whole, reports: Comparison of concordant versus discordant twins revealed no difference in repertoire similarity, possibly due to limited power.

With regard to this clonotype: Its target is not known.

CDR1 and CDR2 (germline): MNHEY, SMNVEV (reference sequence). This CDR3 is built from 14 residues. The input for each TCR library was 3,500 to 4,000 ng of total RNA. cDNA synthesis was performed in eight separate reactions for each sample. TCRdb re-called the 5' RACE reads and gives one entry per CDR3 protein, without DNA. The repertoire shows 150,000 or so distinct CDR3 sequences; the top ten hold less than 8%. The sample consisted of blood. This TCR derives from a human donor with ulcerative colitis or Crohn's disease, or a healthy co-twin of an affected twin (not recorded which). The chain is built from TRBV27 and TRBJ2-2; TCRdb designates TRBD1, a call that cannot be tested without DNA. Here the CDR3 reads CASSLDRGSGELFF.